The 18 T cell receptor beta chains below come from one sample, sequenced in a study of cytomegalovirus exposure and HLA in healthy donors. Primers: 60 Vbeta forward and 13 Jbeta reverse. Assay used: immunoSEQ multiplex PCR; TCRdb lists only in-frame clones, some missing. In the table there are over 150,000 clones, roughly 80% of which are singletons. The sample taken for sequencing was PBMCs. Receptor source: a woman under 40 in good health and CMV-seronegative.

The chain combines TRBV14 with TRBJ1-2; D call uncertain. CDR1 and CDR2 (germline): SGHDN, FVKESK. The CDR3 is 14 amino acids. With 1 base removed from V and 6 bases from J, the gap between germline ends came to 12 bases. Written as DNA, the CDR3 is TGTGCCAGCAGCCAAGCCGGATCTGGGCATGGCTACACCTTC. It specifies CASSQAGSGHGYTF.

The chain combines TRBV6-4 with TRBJ2-1, with D uncertain. CDR1 is MRHNA and CDR2 is SNTAGT in the germline V gene. CDR3 length equals 14 residues. V was trimmed by 6 bases and J by 3 bases, leaving 12 bases between them. CDR3 protein: CASSLDPYYNEQFF. The CDR3 DNA reads as TGTGCCAGCAGCCTAGACCCCTACTACAATGAGCAGTTCTTC.

For the CDR3, the DNA is TGTGCCAGCAGTATCAACGGAGTCCGGTACGAGCAGTACTTC. Translated, it gives CASSINGVRYEQYF. The chain is built from TRBV2 and TRBJ2-7; D gene unclear. The germline gives CDR1 SNHLY, CDR2 FYNNEI. The germline V and J ends were trimmed by 5 bases and 4 bases, with 15 bases remaining between them. The CDR3 extends over 14 amino acids. Variable domain in full (rest from reference TRBV2 and TRBJ2-7): EPEVTQTPSHQVTQMGQEVILRCVPISNHLYFYWYRQILGQKVEFLVSFYNNEISEKSEIFDDQFSVERPDGSNFTLKIRSTKLEDSAMYFCASSINGVRYEQYFGPGTRLTVT.

The chain is built from TRBV21-1 and TRBJ1-5; TRBD1 is the table's D call and was not checked against the DNA. TRBV21-1 is an annotated pseudogene. This CDR3 comprises 16 residues. The CDR3 loop is CASSDRDKYSNQPQHF. CDR3 in DNA: TGTGCCAGCAGCGACCGGGACAAATATAGCAATCAGCCCCAGCATTTT.

The rearrangement links TRBV27 to TRBJ2-7; D may be TRBD2 (6 bases). The V and J ends lost 4 bases and 2 bases respectively, with 12 bases between them. Per germline, CDR1 MNHEY and CDR2 SMNVEV (reference sequence). This CDR3 is 14 amino acids long. The CDR3 DNA follows: TGTGCCAGCAGTTGGCTGCGGGAACCCTACGAGCAGTACTTC. Its protein product is CASSWLREPYEQYF.

The table lists this clone with a few counts. The rearrangement uses TRBV7-8 and TRBJ2-7; D not certain. This CDR3 contains 11 residues. The V and J ends lost 4 bases and 3 bases respectively, with 4 bases between them. In germline, CDR1 is SGHVS, CDR2 FQNEAQ. The CDR3 reads CASSSLYEQYF. The CDR3 DNA is TGTGCCAGCAGCTCTCTCTACGAGCAGTACTTC.

The rearrangement uses TRBV11-2 and TRBJ2-3, with D perhaps matching TRBD1 (6 bases). V gave up 1 base and J gave up 0 bases, with 14 bases separating them. This CDR3 has 17 residues. CDR1 is SGHAT, CDR2 FQNNGV, per germline. This chain's CDR3 is CASSLVGRGFSTDTQYF. Here the CDR3 DNA reads TGTGCCAGCAGCTTAGTCGGCAGGGGTTTTAGCACAGATACGCAGTATTTT.

The chain has TRBV5-1 and TRBJ1-1; tentatively, D is TRBD1 (5 bases). Germline V CDR1 and CDR2: SGHRS, YFSETQ. V was clipped by 4 bases and J by 3 bases, with 10 bases between them. This CDR3 has 13 amino acids. The CDR3 protein is CASSPRGDTEAFF. The CDR3 DNA reads TGCGCCAGCAGCCCCCGGGGGGACACTGAAGCTTTCTTT.

The V call is TRBV5-4, the J call TRBJ1-1; a possible D gene is TRBD1 (5 bases). From germline, CDR1 is SGHNT and CDR2 YYREEE (reference sequence). CDR3 length: 13 residues. V shed 4 bases and J shed 10 bases, with 17 bases lying between them. CDR3 nucleotide sequence: TGTGCCAGCAGCCTGGGGGAGGGCCGGGGAGCTTTCTTT. Protein: CASSLGEGRGAFF.

This clone appeared a single time. The V and J genes are TRBV7-3 and TRBJ2-2; TRBD2 might be the D (6 bases). The germline gives CDR1 SGHTA, CDR2 FQGTGA. Trimming cost V 6 bases and J 6 bases, with 14 bases left between them. The CDR3 consists of 14 residues. CDR3 region: CASRTTRTAGELFF. The DNA for the CDR3 is TGTGCCAGCAGGACGACTAGGACGGCCGGGGAGCTGTTTTTT.

This chain connects TRBV10-2 to TRBJ1-1; D gene uncertain. Between the trimmed V and J ends, which lost 3 bases and 5 bases, there was a span of 4 bases. The CDR3 runs to 11 residues. In germline, CDR1 is WSHSY, CDR2 SAAADI. The CDR3 is CASSELTEAFF. Here the CDR3 DNA reads TGCGCCAGCAGTGAACTGACTGAAGCTTTCTTT.

This chain uses TRBV5-1 with TRBJ1-4, with TRBD1 matching over 7 bases. V lost 5 bases, J lost 4 bases, and 5 bases stayed unmatched. Germline V gene lookup returns CDR1 SGHRS and CDR2 YFSETQ. The CDR3 covers 14 residues. CDR3: CASRPGTDNEKLFF. The CDR3 nucleotides are TGCGCCAGCAGACCCGGGACAGATAATGAAAAACTGTTTTTT.

This rearrangement joins TRBV10-2 to TRBJ2-1; 8 nucleotides agree with TRBD2. Germline V gene lookup returns CDR1 WSHSY and CDR2 SAAADI. The CDR3 contains 17 residues. J lost 5 bases, V lost 7 bases, and 16 bases had no gene match. The CDR3 coding sequence is TGCGCCAGCACCAACCGCCCTAAGCGGGGGCCCCACAATGAGCAGTTCTTC. It encodes CASTNRPKRGPHNEQFF.

The chain has TRBV18 and TRBJ1-4, with a tentative D call TRBD1 (5 bases). The CDR3 runs 15 residues. CDR1 and CDR2 from the germline V gene are KGHSH and LQKENI. V was pared by 3 bases and J by 8 bases, with 16 bases between. The CDR3 bases are TGTGCCAGCTCACCTAATTTCGGGGCGGGAGAAAAACTGTTTTTT. Its protein is CASSPNFGAGEKLFF.

The chain combines TRBV6-5 with TRBJ1-1; D gene ambiguous. The CDR3 runs to 15 residues. V was trimmed by 0 bases and J by 4 bases, leaving 12 bases between them. CDR1 MNHEY and CDR2 SVGAGI come from the germline V gene. CDR3 sequence reads: CASSYSTRGPTEAFF. The CDR3 region has the DNA TGTGCCAGCAGTTACTCGACGAGAGGGCCCACTGAAGCTTTCTTT.

The CDR3 sequence is CASSMERQGFDQPQHF. CDR3 nucleotides: TGTGCCAGTAGTATGGAGAGACAGGGATTCGATCAGCCCCAGCATTTT. V is TRBV19 and J is TRBJ1-5; 7 bases match TRBD1. V shed 3 bases, J shed 5 bases, and the junction held 10 bases outside the gene matches. The germline V gene encodes CDR1 LNHDA and CDR2 SQIVND (reference sequence). The CDR3 contains 16 residues.

The J gene is TRBJ1-4, the V gene TRBV6-5; 11 positions match TRBD1. This CDR3 is built from 14 residues. Germline CDR1 is MNHEY and CDR2 is SVGAGI. V lost 10 bases, J lost 7 bases, and 8 bases stayed unmatched. The CDR3 is CATRRTGGLEKLFF. The DNA for the CDR3 is TGTGCCACTCGGAGGACAGGGGGCCTTGAAAAACTGTTTTTT.

The J gene is TRBJ2-1, the V gene TRBV9; TRBD1 matches at 7 bases. V lost 5 bases, J lost 4 bases, and 9 bases stayed unmatched. This CDR3 has 15 amino acids. Germline V CDR1 and CDR2: SGDLS, YYNGEE. CDR3 in amino acids: CASSDLGGAYNEQFF. The CDR3 DNA is TGTGCCAGCAGTGACTTAGGGGGCGCTTACAATGAGCAGTTCTTC.